The 30 T cell receptor beta chains below all came from one sample that was sequenced in a study of metastatic and nonmetastatic thyroid tumors. TCRdb re-clonotyped the PCR reads via MiXCR. This table holds roughly 72,000 clones, around 19% found once. No patient had received any treatment before thyroid surgery. The sample consisted of blood. Receptors originate from a female donor with papillary thyroid cancer or a benign thyroid nodule (not recorded which). Some clones in this sample may be carry-over from other donors' samples.

This clone was picked up many times. This sequence joins TRBV24-1 and TRBJ2-7, with D unclear. Germline loops: CDR1 KGHDR, CDR2 SFDVKD. There are 13 residues in the CDR3. Trimming shortened V by 7 bases and J by 4 bases, and 13 bases separated the two germline ends. The CDR3 is CATSPTWGYEQYF. The CDR3 coding sequence is TGTGCCACCAGCCCGACCTGGGGTTACGAGCAGTACTTC.

There are a few counts of this clone. The chain is built from TRBV6-4 and TRBJ2-7; 8 bases are a match to TRBD2. The CDR3 extends over 13 amino acids. Germline CDR1 is MRHNA and CDR2 is SNTAGT. Germline trimming cut 5 bases from V and 2 bases from J; bases unmatched to any gene: 2. CDR3 nucleotide sequence: TGTGCCAGCAGTAGGCGGGGGGCCTACGAGCAGTACTTC. Protein product: CASSRRGAYEQYF.

Ten or more counts support this clone. This same CDR3 is encoded by further DNA sequences in the sample. V is TRBV12-3 or TRBV12-4 and J is TRBJ2-1; no firm D call. The ends were cut back, 3 bases at V and 7 bases at J, with 4 bases in the middle. This CDR3 region has 11 residues. The CDR3 is CASSFGNEQFF. In nucleotides, the CDR3 is TGTGCCAGCAGTTTCGGGAATGAGCAGTTCTTC.

Points on this clone: At one end, the junction sequence differs from germline, possibly due to a read error. The chain combines TRBV7-2 with TRBJ2-1; TRBD2 matches 15 bases. The CDR3 has 14 residues. Germline lookup yields CDR1 SGHTA and CDR2 FQGNSA. CDR3 DNA: TGCGCCAGCAGCTTAACGGGACTAGCGGGAGGGCAGTTCTTC. Its translation: CASSLTGLAGGQFF.

J is TRBJ2-3 and V is TRBV29-1, with TRBD1 matching over 9 bases. From germline, CDR1 is SQVTM and CDR2 ANQGSEA. V dropped 5 bases and J dropped 4; count of bases not matched to a gene: 10. The CDR3 totals 15 residues. CDR3 bases: TGCAGCGTTCCTTTTACAGGGGGCATAGCAGATACGCAGTATTTT. Its translation: CSVPFTGGIADTQYF.

This clone was seen ten or more times. The genes are TRBV9 and TRBJ1-4, with D possibly matching TRBD1 (5 bases). This CDR3 has 14 residues. Trimming removed 0 bases from V and 10 bases from J, with 13 bases in between. Germline V gives CDR1 SGDLS, CDR2 YYNGEE. The chain's CDR3 is CASSVDSGAVKLFF. The CDR3 coding sequence is TGTGCCAGCAGCGTAGATTCCGGGGCGGTAAAACTGTTTTTT.

This chain uses TRBV11-3 with TRBJ1-2; tentatively, D is TRBD1 (6 bases). This CDR3 is 13 amino acids long. V lost 8 bases to trimming and J lost 8 bases, with 18 bases between them. The germline gives CDR1 SGHNT, CDR2 YENEEA. Here the CDR3 reads CASFVPGAGGYTF. The CDR3 DNA reads as TGTGCCAGCTTCGTCCCGGGGGCCGGGGGCTACACCTTC.

This clone was detected a few times. A much more abundant neighbour one base away suggests this may be a read error. The same CDR3 is also encoded by other DNA sequences in this sample. This chain connects TRBV2 to TRBJ2-5; D may be TRBD1 (5 bases). The CDR3 has 14 residues. Germline CDR1 SNHLY, CDR2 FYNNEI. CDR3 residues: CASSVDRGGETQYF. The CDR3 coding sequence is TGTGCCAGCAGTGTAGACAGAGGCGGAGAGACGCAGTACTTC.

The table lists this clone with many counts. J is TRBJ1-6 and V is TRBV6-5; D remains unclear. Trimming shortened V by 0 bases and J by 11 bases, and 5 bases separated the two germline ends. The germline CDR1 and CDR2 sequences are MNHEY and SVGAGI. CDR3 length: 12 amino acids. CDR3 sequence (DNA): TGTGCCAGCAGTTACTCGGGCCCACCCCTCCACTTT. Protein sequence: CASSYSGPPLHF.

The rearrangement joins TRBV5-1 to TRBJ2-7, with D unresolved. V was trimmed by 2 bases and J by 3 bases, leaving 12 bases between them. The CDR3 consists of 14 residues. CDR1 is SGHRS and CDR2 is YFSETQ in the germline V gene. CDR3 region: CASSFVCRDYEQYF. The CDR3 DNA follows: TGCGCCAGCAGCTTTGTATGCAGAGACTACGAGCAGTACTTC.

The J gene is TRBJ1-2, the V gene TRBV28; D is undetermined. The CDR3 has 12 residues. Germline V lookup: CDR1 MDHEN, CDR2 SYDVKM. V dropped 0 bases and J dropped 6 bases, with 5 bases sitting between them. This chain's CDR3 is CASSLWQDGYTF. The DNA for the CDR3 is TGTGCCAGCAGTTTATGGCAGGATGGCTACACCTTC.

This clone was seen repeatedly, ten times or more. The V gene is TRBV10-2, the J gene TRBJ2-7; D uncertain. This CDR3 is built from 16 residues. Trimming took 5 bases from V and 2 from J, leaving 19 bases between them. Germline loops: CDR1 WSHSY, CDR2 SAAADI. Written as DNA, the CDR3 is TGCGCCAGCAGTCCCCTTCGAATGTCACCAACCTACGAGCAGTACTTC. Amino acids: CASSPLRMSPTYEQYF.

This clone has only a few counts. The rearrangement links TRBV2 to TRBJ1-3, with no clear D. V was pared by 7 bases and J by 4 bases, with 14 bases between. Germline lookup yields CDR1 SNHLY and CDR2 FYNNEI. The CDR3 has 14 amino acids. Here the CDR3 DNA reads TGTGCCAGCATCCCGGTCGTTACCGGAAACACCATATATTTT. Translation gives CASIPVVTGNTIYF.

The chain uses TRBV28 and TRBJ2-3; the D gene is possibly TRBD2 (5 bases). This CDR3 has 18 residues. The V and J ends lost 3 bases and 2 bases respectively, with 21 bases between them. The V gene's germline CDR1 is MDHEN and CDR2 SYDVKM. DNA of the CDR3: TGTGCCAGCAGTTTCTCACTCAGACTACTCTCCCCCACAGATACGCAGTATTTT. Translating gives CASSFSLRLLSPTDTQYF.

This clone showed up many times. The chain has TRBV24-1 and TRBJ2-3, with 7 positions matching TRBD1. V lost 1 base to trimming and J lost 14 bases; unmatched junction nucleotides: 5. CDR1 is KGHDR, CDR2 SFDVKD, per germline. The CDR3 has 12 residues. CDR3 coding DNA: TGTGCCACCAGTGATTTAATGGGACAGCGGTATTTT. Translating it yields CATSDLMGQRYF.

This chain connects TRBV6-1 to TRBJ2-7; D perhaps matches TRBD2 (7 bases). Germline values: CDR1 MNHNS, CDR2 SASEGT. Between the trimmed V and J ends, which lost 3 bases and 3 bases, there was a span of 21 bases. This CDR3 contains 17 residues. CDR3 nucleotide sequence: TGTGCCAGCAGTGATTTCTTCTCGGGGGGCCGTCTCTACGAGCAGTACTTC. Amino acids: CASSDFFSGGRLYEQYF.

This clone occurred many times. The rearrangement uses TRBV27 and TRBJ1-5; no definite D call. The CDR3 is 15 residues long. Germline V gives CDR1 MNHEY, CDR2 SMNVEV (reference sequence). Trimming pared 5 bases from V and 0 bases from J, leaving 11 bases between. CDR3 region: CASSISHYSNQPQHF. CDR3 nucleotide sequence: TGTGCCAGCAGTATAAGCCACTATAGCAATCAGCCCCAGCATTTT.

This clone appeared many times. The chain is built from TRBV29-1 and TRBJ2-1, with TRBD1 matching over 12 bases. Germline CDR1 SQVTM, CDR2 ANQGSEA. The CDR3 totals 15 residues. The V gene end was trimmed by 3 bases and the J gene end by 9 bases; junction bases not matched to a gene: 9. CDR3 in DNA: TGCAGCGTTGAGAGGCAGGGACAGGGGGCTTTTGAGCAGTTCTTC. Protein sequence: CSVERQGQGAFEQFF.

This clone occurred a few times. This sequence joins TRBV7-9 and TRBJ2-5; the D call may be TRBD1 or TRBD2 (7 bases each). CDR1 and CDR2 (germline): SEHNR, FQNEAQ (reference sequence). There are 14 residues in the CDR3. V lost 5 bases, J lost 5 bases, and 15 bases lay in between. CDR3 sequence: CASSPRGGRETQYF. CDR3 in DNA: TGTGCCAGCAGCCCCAGGGGGGGCCGGGAGACCCAGTACTTC.

The chain uses TRBV6-1 and TRBJ1-2, with a weak D call TRBD1 (6 bases). The V gene lost 10 bases and the J gene lost 6 bases, with 24 bases spanning the gap. Per germline, CDR1 MNHNS and CDR2 SASEGT. The CDR3 loop spans 15 amino acids. This CDR3 reads CAIPFPGARGHGYTF. Here the CDR3 DNA reads TGTGCCATCCCTTTTCCCGGGGCTCGGGGGCATGGCTACACCTTC.

The chain recombines TRBV28 with TRBJ1-2, with TRBD1 matching 7 bases. With 5 bases clipped from V and 8 bases from J, the junction kept 14 bases outside the gene matches. This CDR3 contains 15 residues. The germline CDR1 and CDR2 sequences are MDHEN and SYDVKM. The DNA for the CDR3 is TGTGCCAGCAGTCCGAACACAGGGGCTTCCGGGGGCTACACCTTC. Protein: CASSPNTGASGGYTF.

The V gene is TRBV6-6, the J gene TRBJ1-6, with D perhaps TRBD1 (5 bases). V was shortened by 2 bases and J by 7 bases, with 9 bases between the two germline ends. CDR3 length: 14 residues. From germline, CDR1 is MNHNY and CDR2 SVGAGI (reference sequence). The CDR3 spells CASSYTRQNSPLHF. The CDR3 bases are TGTGCCAGCAGTTACACGAGACAGAATTCACCCCTCCACTTT.

This clone was observed at least ten times. The V gene is TRBV2, the J gene TRBJ2-7; TRBD2 might be the D (6 bases). The CDR3 contains 14 residues. V was cut by 4 bases and J by 0 bases, with 10 bases left in between. Germline lookup yields CDR1 SNHLY and CDR2 FYNNEI. CDR3 in DNA: TGTGCCAGCAGTGTGGGAGGAAGCTCCTACGAGCAGTACTTC. It encodes CASSVGGSSYEQYF.

The table lists this clone with a few counts. This chain connects TRBV10-2 to TRBJ2-6; no definite D call. The CDR3 is 18 residues long. Germline CDR1 and CDR2: WSHSY and SAAADI. Deletions cut 0 bases from V and 0 bases from J, with 12 bases between. CDR3 in amino acids: CASSESDKLHSGANVLTF. The CDR3, as DNA: TGCGCCAGCAGTGAGTCAGACAAACTCCACTCTGGGGCCAACGTCCTGACTTTC.

This clone was counted ten times or more. The J gene is TRBJ2-1, the V gene TRBV18; D gene unclear. CDR3 length: 12 residues. The V end was cut by 3 bases, the J end by 6 bases, with 6 bases between. Germline V CDR1 and CDR2: KGHSH, LQKENI. The CDR3 DNA follows: TGTGCCAGCTCACCGAGGAGCAATGAGCAGTTCTTC. Protein product: CASSPRSNEQFF.

This clone appeared many times. The J gene is TRBJ2-7, the V gene TRBV27; TRBD2 matches at 12 bases. V shed 4 bases, J shed 5 bases, and the junction held 6 bases outside the gene matches. This CDR3 spans 15 amino acids. Germline-derived CDR1 and CDR2 are MNHEY and SMNVEV (reference sequence). This CDR3 reads CASSSQTSGRHEQYF. CDR3 coding DNA: TGTGCCAGCAGTTCTCAGACTAGCGGGAGACACGAGCAGTACTTC.

The chain uses TRBV20-1 and TRBJ1-2; 8 bases map to TRBD1. Unmatched junction bases numbered 13, after V lost 3 bases and J lost 4 bases. Germline values: CDR1 DFQATT, CDR2 SNEGSKA (reference sequence). The CDR3 sequence is 16 residues long. The CDR3 DNA is TGCAGTGCTAGTCTTATTCAGGGGGCGTACGGCTATGGCTACACCTTC. Translation: CSASLIQGAYGYGYTF.

This clone was observed at least ten times. The chain has TRBV15 and TRBJ1-5; D is unresolved. V was clipped by 3 bases and J by 5 bases, with 11 bases between them. CDR3 length: 14 residues. Germline V gene data show CDR1 as LNHNV and CDR2 as YYDKDF (reference sequence). The CDR3 DNA reads as TGTGCCACCAGCAGGAGTAGCCGAGATCAGCCCCAGCATTTT. It encodes CATSRSSRDQPQHF.

Written as DNA, the CDR3 is TGTGCCAGCAGTGGAGGGACAGACTACGAGCAGTACTTC. Its protein product is CASSGGTDYEQYF. The J gene is TRBJ2-7, the V gene TRBV25-1; 7 bases are a match to TRBD1. Germline trimming cut 4 bases from V and 3 bases from J; bases unmatched to any gene: 3. This CDR3 has 13 amino acids. Germline V gives CDR1 MGHDK, CDR2 SYGVNS.

This clone was recorded at least ten times. J is TRBJ1-4 and V is TRBV11-3; possibly TRBD1 for D (5 bases). The CDR3 runs 17 residues. Trimming took off 4 bases at V and 5 bases at J, with 20 bases between the two ends. Germline values: CDR1 SGHNT, CDR2 YENEEA. This CDR3 is CASSSRGVQGLNEKLFF. CDR3 coding DNA: TGTGCCAGCAGCTCCCGGGGGGTCCAAGGGCTAAATGAAAAACTGTTTTTT.